A single T cell receptor beta chain is shown here with its context. Its target is unknown. Isolated RNA was reverse transcribed in full, so expressed TCRB transcripts were sequenced. TCRdb's copy holds only in-frame clones and misses some; the assay was immunoSEQ multiplex PCR. The data hold under 50,000 clones, with over 50% observed a single time. The CDR3 covers 16 residues. Germline CDR1 reads LGHNA; CDR2 reads YNFKEQ. The trim removed 1 base at V and 6 bases at J, leaving 9 bases unmatched. This entry belongs to a study of beta chain features in type 1 diabetes. General observations from the study: Across all four CD4+ subsets, people with type 1 diabetes showed modestly shorter TCRB CDR3s. Comparison showed that naive, central memory and Treg TCRB repertoires appeared more similar among patients than among healthy donors. Using cDNA template may skew counts toward highly expressing activated cells.

One heparinised draw of blood, averaging about 110 mL, came from each donor. The chain links TRBV4-2 to TRBJ2-7; TRBD2 matches 10 bases. The sequenced sample was Tregs from blood. This TCR was recovered from a woman under 30 in good health. The CDR3 DNA follows: TGTGCCAGCAGCCAAGTCGCCCTAGCGGGAGAGGGCGAGCAGTACTTC. Protein: CASSQVALAGEGEQYF.